The T cell receptor (beta chain) under discussion was sequenced for a study of technical replicates of blood from four donors. CDR1 is KGHSH, CDR2 LQKENI, per germline. The V segment lost 6 bases and the J segment 7 bases; nucleotides outside the gene matches: 3. This CDR3 is built from 12 residues. This clone was detected once. TCRdb's copy holds only in-frame clones and misses some; the assay was immunoSEQ multiplex PCR. The sample consists of about 79,000 clones, roughly 92% of them appearing once. The sequence derives from a human donor in good health. Specimen: T cells isolated from PBMCs. The J gene is TRBJ2-3, the V gene TRBV18; 8 bases are shared with TRBD1. The CDR3 reads CASSRQGNTQYF. The CDR3 coding sequence is TGTGCCAGCTCGCGACAGGGGAATACGCAGTATTTT.